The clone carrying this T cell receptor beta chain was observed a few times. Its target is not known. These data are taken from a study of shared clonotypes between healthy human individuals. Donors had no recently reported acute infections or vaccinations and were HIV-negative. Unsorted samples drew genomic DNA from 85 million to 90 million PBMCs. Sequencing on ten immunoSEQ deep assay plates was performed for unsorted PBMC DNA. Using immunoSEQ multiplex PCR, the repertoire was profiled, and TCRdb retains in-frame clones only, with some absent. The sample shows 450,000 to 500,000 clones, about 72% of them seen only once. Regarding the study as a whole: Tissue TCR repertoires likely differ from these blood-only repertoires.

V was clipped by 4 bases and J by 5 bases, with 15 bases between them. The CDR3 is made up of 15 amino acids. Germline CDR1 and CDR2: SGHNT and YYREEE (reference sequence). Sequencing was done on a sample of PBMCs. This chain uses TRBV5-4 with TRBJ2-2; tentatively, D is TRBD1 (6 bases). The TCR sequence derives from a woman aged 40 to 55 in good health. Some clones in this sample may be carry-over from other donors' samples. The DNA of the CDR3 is TGTGCCAGCAGCCTTTACAGGGTTAAGACCGGGGAGCTGTTTTTT. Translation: CASSLYRVKTGELFF.